Listed below are T cell receptor beta chains from one sample, sequenced in a study of human T cells and chemical hapten exposure. Via MiXCR, TCRdb re-called the RACE reads, giving one row per CDR3 protein. The sample contains about 180,000 distinct CDR3 sequences, around 30% of which appear only once. Sequences were derived from whole blood, sampled in connection with sensitization to the hapten diphenylcyclopropenone (DPC). These receptors came from a woman aged 25 to 39 with alopecia areata. Some clones in this sample may be carry-over from other donors' samples. The CDR3 runs from the conserved cysteine through the conserved F or W.

V gene	J gene	CDR3 protein
TRBV10-3	TRBJ1-2	CAISHRDLGDGYTF
TRBV28	TRBJ2-5	CASLTGAGTQYF
TRBV28	TRBJ2-1	CASSPPAGVYEQFF
TRBV15	TRBJ1-2	CATSRGGRGYTF
TRBV6-2/TRBV6-3	TRBJ2-7	CASSSTGVSYEQYF
TRBV12-3/TRBV12-4	TRBJ2-6	CASSPTLGQPTWGANVLTF
TRBV20-1	TRBJ2-1	CSAIRRLGNNEQFF
TRBV6-5	TRBJ1-2	CASSRDREVGYGYTF
TRBV5-1	TRBJ1-6	CASSLESRRSPLHF
TRBV7-2	TRBJ2-1	CASSFGVYNEQFF
TRBV28	TRBJ1-2	CASTLLVGGEGYTF
TRBV7-9	TRBJ1-1	CASSYTGNTEAFF
TRBV5-6	TRBJ2-1	CASSYERASYNEQFF
TRBV7-3	TRBJ2-1	CASSLNPAGSYNEQFF
TRBV14	TRBJ2-5	CASSQLETQYF
TRBV9	TRBJ2-5	CASSVGLAGGETQYF
TRBV15	TRBJ2-2	CATSPRQSGELFF
TRBV25-1	TRBJ2-5	CASSGLPDAETQYF
TRBV28	TRBJ2-3	CASSRGTSGRSRTQYF
TRBV20-1	TRBJ1-6	CSAPRQGNNSPLHF
TRBV7-2	TRBJ2-3	CASSLAPSGGLPPDF
TRBV7-2	TRBJ1-1	CASSPSTEAFF
TRBV28	TRBJ1-1	CASSSEYTEAFF
TRBV28	TRBJ1-4	CASSPTGSNEKLFF
TRBV7-2	TRBJ2-4	CASSLVMGRKNIQYF
TRBV6-2/TRBV6-3	TRBJ1-6	CASTESGRTDSPLHF
TRBV15	TRBJ2-1	CATSRDFARNNEQFF
TRBV28	TRBJ2-3	CASSFDRVNTDTQYF
TRBV29-1	TRBJ2-1	CSVEDNFNEQFF
TRBV11-2	TRBJ2-5	CATQRGATETQYF
TRBV20-1	TRBJ2-7	CSARTIPPYEQYF